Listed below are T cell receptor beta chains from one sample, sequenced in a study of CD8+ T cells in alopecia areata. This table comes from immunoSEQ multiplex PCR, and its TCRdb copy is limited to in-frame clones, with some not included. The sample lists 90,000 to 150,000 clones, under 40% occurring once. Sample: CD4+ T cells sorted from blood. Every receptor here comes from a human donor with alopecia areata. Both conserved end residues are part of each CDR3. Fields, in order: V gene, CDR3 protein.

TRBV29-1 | CSVGEGNSPLHF
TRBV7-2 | CASSLARRGGGYTF
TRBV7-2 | CASSDRVSGEQYF
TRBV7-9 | CASSPLVSAYEQYF
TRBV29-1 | CSVETGSATEQFF
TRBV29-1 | CSMRDFGNTIYF
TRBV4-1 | CASSQGGTRDYNEQFF
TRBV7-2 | CASSLQDRYEKLFF
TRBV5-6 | CASSYRETQYF
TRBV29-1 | CSVVPQAGGYEQYF
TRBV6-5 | CASSYTHTGELFF
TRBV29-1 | CSVEGDSSSYGYTF
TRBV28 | CASSSLRDRGGTGELFF
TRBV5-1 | CASSLRGGGTDTQYF
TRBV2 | CASSASIETQYF
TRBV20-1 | CSAVAGLF
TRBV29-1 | CSATGASTGELFF
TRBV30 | CAWSVIRAGMGYNEQFF
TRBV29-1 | CSVDGRGNTEAFF
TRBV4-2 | CASSQSGLEDNEQFF
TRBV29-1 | CSTKTGNYEQYF
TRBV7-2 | CASSLATDRGRGYTF
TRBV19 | CASSQRQGGHGYEQYF
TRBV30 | CAWSDQETQYF
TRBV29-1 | CSVEDKNRGYEQYF
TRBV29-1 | CSVVHQYTGELFF
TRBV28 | CEVRDSYEQYF
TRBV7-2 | CASSLTNAPNSPLHF
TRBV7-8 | CASRRTSGGQETQYF